This T cell receptor beta chain was recovered during a study of blood T cell repertoires in COVID-19 (dated by TCRdb to 2019 to 2021). Background on the whole study: Collaborator samples came from the United States, Italy and Spain and covered acute and convalescent phases of COVID-19. Where available, HLA class I and class II types were taken from metadata supplied by the sample provider and were not determined by assay-based typing. A de-identified subject ID, COVID-19 status, age in years and sex were almost always included in the sample metadata. The prospective study material was composed of cDNA or gDNA derived from T cells, B-cell-depleted T cells, or PBMCs. The repertoires were released in a freely available public database meant as a resource for research on the immune response to SARS-CoV-2. Subjects who had been exposed to COVID-19, were actively infected with it, or had recovered from it provided the deeply sampled blood TCRbeta repertoires that made up the dataset. The samples were drawn from two sources: the first 160 participants of the ongoing ImmuneRACE study, and 1,254 subjects contributed by 6 global collaborators.

With regard to this clone: Its recognized antigen is unknown. No base quality information exists; no much larger clone differs at one position.

Enrolling through a virtual design, the prospective study's participants ranged in age from about 18 to 100 years and lived across 20 to 30 United States geographic areas. To assign participants to cohorts, the prospective study relied on clinical history that participants themselves reported in a screening survey and a study questionnaire. In the prospective study, mobile phlebotomists collected whole blood, serum and a nasopharyngeal or oropharyngeal swab from each participant. Prospective study participants could optionally give additional blood draws and questionnaires over a roughly 2-month period. Prospective study blood samples were shipped either frozen or at room temperature before DNA extraction. Reading the germline V gene gives CDR1 SGHRS and CDR2 YFSETQ. Trimming removed 1 base from V and 7 bases from J; the gene matches leave 6 bases unexplained. CDR3 length: 14 amino acids, cysteine to phenylalanine. Only the CDR3 region is kept as DNA, spanning 42 bases read in frame from base 1.

TCRbeta CDR3 regions were amplified from genomic DNA using the immunoSEQ Assay, a bias-controlled multiplex PCR. The original pipeline was this. Within the assay, amplification of reference gene primers was used to estimate how many nucleated cells each sample contained. To quantify the absolute abundance of each unique TCRbeta CDR3 rearrangement, sequence reads were collapsed and filtered. For each sample, productive Simpson clonality was calculated as the square root of Simpson's diversity index over productive rearrangements. The clones in this table, taken by TCRdb from immuneACCESS, are in-frame only. Not every clone is retained; where verified, under half of the shortfall comes from an unresolved V gene, and the cause of the rest is unknown. V and J calls and clone size come straight from that table; D and trimming were deduced from the DNA. For this sample the table gives some 200,000 clones, of which roughly 82% were detected only once. The top ten clonotypes cover about 5% of the sample.

Results the study describes overall, beyond this receptor: The amount of clinical and demographic metadata varied by source and participant and was provided uncurated.

The receptor was derived from a woman aged 60-75 years with acute COVID-19. The V and J segments used are TRBV5-1 and TRBJ2-5; 8 nucleotides in the junction match TRBD2. The sequencing input was PBMCs or T cells enriched from blood (not recorded which). CDR3 loop: CASSLTSGGGTQYF. The bases read TGCGCCAGCAGCTTGACTTCCGGGGGGGGGACCCAGTACTTC.